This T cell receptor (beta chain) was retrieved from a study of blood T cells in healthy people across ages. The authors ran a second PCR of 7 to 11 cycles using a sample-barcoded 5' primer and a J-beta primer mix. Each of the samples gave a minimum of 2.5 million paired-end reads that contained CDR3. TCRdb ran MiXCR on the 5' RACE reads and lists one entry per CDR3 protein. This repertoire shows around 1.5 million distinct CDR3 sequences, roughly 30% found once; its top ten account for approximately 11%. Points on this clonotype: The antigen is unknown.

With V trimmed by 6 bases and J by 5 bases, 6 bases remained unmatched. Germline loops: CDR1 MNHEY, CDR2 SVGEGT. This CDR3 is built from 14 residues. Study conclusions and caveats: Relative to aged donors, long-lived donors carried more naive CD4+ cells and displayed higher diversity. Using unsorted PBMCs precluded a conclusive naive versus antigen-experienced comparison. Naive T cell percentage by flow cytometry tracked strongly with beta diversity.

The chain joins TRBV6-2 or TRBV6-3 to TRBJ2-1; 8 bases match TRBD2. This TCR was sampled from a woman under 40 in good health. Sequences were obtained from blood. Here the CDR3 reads CASSPTSVNNEQFF. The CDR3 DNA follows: TGTGCCAGCAGCCCGACTAGCGTAAACAATGAGCAGTTCTTC.